One and the same sample provided the 24 T cell receptor beta chains below, sequenced in a study of cytomegalovirus exposure and HLA in healthy donors. Here immunoSEQ multiplex PCR was the method, and the copy in TCRdb shows in-frame clones only, minus some. The table lists roughly 120,000 clones, approximately 88% of them singletons. The sequenced sample consisted of PBMCs. These receptors originate from a young man in good health and CMV-seronegative.

V and J are TRBV6-5 and TRBJ2-7, with D perhaps TRBD2 (5 bases). Germline V gene sequence: CDR1 MNHEY, CDR2 SVGAGI. The CDR3 extends over 12 amino acids. Trimming removed 6 bases at V and 5 bases at J, with 11 bases between. CDR3 sequence: CASSQAGDEQYF. CDR3 DNA sequence: TGTGCCAGCAGCCAGGCGGGCGACGAGCAGTACTTC.

This chain links TRBV28 with TRBJ1-1, with TRBD1 matching over 10 bases. V gave up 5 bases and J gave up 6 bases; unmatched junction bases: 3. CDR1 and CDR2 (germline): MDHEN, SYDVKM. The length of the CDR3 is 13 residues. The CDR3 bases are TGTGCCAGCAGTCGACAGGGGGCTTCTGAAGCTTTCTTT. Its translation is CASSRQGASEAFF.

The genes are TRBV4-3 and TRBJ2-1; the match to TRBD2 covers 14 bases. The germline V gene encodes CDR1 LGHNA and CDR2 YSLEER. V was clipped by 1 base and J by 2 bases; unmatched bases: 1. The CDR3 is 17 residues long. The CDR3 sequence: CASSQVTSGGAYNEQFF. Here the CDR3 DNA reads TGCGCCAGCAGCCAAGTGACTAGCGGGGGGGCCTACAATGAGCAGTTCTTC.

The chain combines TRBV15 with TRBJ1-3; 7 nucleotides match TRBD1. V shed 8 bases and J 2 bases; nucleotides not matched to a gene: 9. Looked up from germline, CDR1 is LNHNV and CDR2 is YYDKDF (reference sequence). The CDR3 covers 15 residues. CDR3 loop: CATGRGRAPGNTIYF. CDR3 in DNA: TGTGCCACCGGTAGGGGGCGAGCTCCTGGAAACACCATATATTTT.

V is TRBV7-9 and J is TRBJ1-1; D ambiguous. Trimming took off 5 bases at V and 4 bases at J, with 5 bases between the two ends. The V gene's germline CDR1 is SEHNR and CDR2 FQNEAQ (reference sequence). The CDR3 has 11 residues. CDR3 nucleotide sequence: TGTGCCAGCAGCAGCGGCACTGAAGCTTTCTTT. It translates to CASSSGTEAFF.

The chain couples TRBV6-1 to TRBJ2-1; 7 nucleotides line up with TRBD2. The trim removed 3 bases at V and 6 bases at J, leaving 5 bases unmatched. The germline V gene encodes CDR1 MNHNS and CDR2 SASEGT. The CDR3 extends over 14 amino acids. The CDR3 DNA follows: TGTGCCAGCAGTGAGGGGGAGGGCGGCAATGAGCAGTTCTTC. As protein: CASSEGEGGNEQFF.

This sequence joins TRBV28 and TRBJ1-2; TRBD1 matches at 7 bases. Germline values: CDR1 MDHEN, CDR2 SYDVKM. CDR3 length equals 12 residues. J gave up 7 bases and V 6 bases, and 5 bases lay outside the gene matches. This CDR3 reads CASSPTGSGYTF. CDR3 nucleotides: TGTGCCAGCAGCCCGACAGGGAGTGGCTACACCTTC.

This clone was seen once. The rearrangement links TRBV7-2 to TRBJ2-7; 8 bases match TRBD1. Trimming took 4 bases from V and 2 from J; bases not matched to a gene: 7. Looked up from germline, CDR1 is SGHTA and CDR2 is FQGNSA. The CDR3 contains 15 residues. CDR3 in amino acids: CASSWMGTGPYEQYF. CDR3 DNA sequence: TGTGCCAGCAGCTGGATGGGGACAGGTCCCTACGAGCAGTACTTC.

This chain connects TRBV6-1 to TRBJ1-3; possible D gene TRBD1, 5 bases. V was clipped by 6 bases and J by 0 bases, with 12 bases between them. Germline CDR1 and CDR2: MNHNS and SASEGT. This CDR3 has 15 amino acids. The CDR3 is CASRPTGISGNTIYF. CDR3 coding DNA: TGTGCCAGCAGGCCAACAGGTATCTCTGGAAACACCATATATTTT.

The rearrangement links TRBV29-1 to TRBJ2-3, with D possibly TRBD1 on 6 matching bases. The germline V gene has CDR1 SQVTM and CDR2 ANQGSEA. Trimming removed 2 bases at V and 4 bases at J, with 13 bases between. The CDR3 runs 14 residues. The CDR3 spells CSVERGRGSDTQYF. As DNA, the CDR3 is TGCAGCGTTGAAAGGGGCAGGGGTTCAGATACGCAGTATTTT.

J is TRBJ1-1 and V is TRBV27; D perhaps matches TRBD1 (5 bases). Trimming removed 0 bases from V and 1 base from J, with 6 bases in between. Germline V gene sequence: CDR1 MNHEY, CDR2 SMNVEV (reference sequence). The CDR3 extends over 14 amino acids. CDR3 amino acids: CASSLSTGNTEAFF. CDR3 DNA: TGTGCCAGCAGTTTATCTACAGGGAACACTGAAGCTTTCTTT.

The chain has TRBV2 and TRBJ2-3; 7 bases fit TRBD2. Per the germline V gene, CDR1 is SNHLY and CDR2 is FYNNEI. The J segment lost 4 bases and the V segment lost 2 bases, leaving 3 bases of the junction unmatched. The CDR3 runs to 14 residues. DNA for the CDR3: TGTGCCAGCAGTGAATTGGCGGGAGCAGATACGCAGTATTTT. It codes for CASSELAGADTQYF.

V usage is TRBV18 and J usage is TRBJ2-1; D is unclear. The CDR3 covers 14 residues. Per germline, CDR1 KGHSH and CDR2 LQKENI. Between the trimmed V and J ends, which lost 0 bases and 6 bases, there was a span of 9 bases. This CDR3 is CASSPPSGPNEQFF. The CDR3 region has the DNA TGTGCCAGCTCACCACCATCTGGCCCCAATGAGCAGTTCTTC.

V is TRBV4-2 and J is TRBJ2-1; no definite D call. The CDR3 sequence is 11 residues long. With 1 base removed from V and 7 bases from J, the gap between germline ends came to 2 bases. Germline loops: CDR1 LGHNA, CDR2 YNFKEQ. CDR3 sequence (DNA): TGTGCCAGCAGCCAAGTAAATGAGCAGTTCTTC. Protein: CASSQVNEQFF.

This chain joins TRBV5-1 and TRBJ2-1; 8 nucleotides agree with TRBD2. Germline V lookup: CDR1 SGHRS, CDR2 YFSETQ. V lost 0 bases and J lost 0; bases outside the gene matches: 5. This CDR3 is built from 17 residues. The CDR3, as DNA: TGCGCCAGCAGCTTGGTGGGCGGGGGGAGCTCCTACAATGAGCAGTTCTTC. Amino acid sequence: CASSLVGGGSSYNEQFF.

The chain has TRBV19 and TRBJ1-2; tentatively, D is TRBD1 (6 bases). Germline loops: CDR1 LNHDA, CDR2 SQIVND (reference sequence). Trimming removed 5 bases at V and 7 bases at J, with 20 bases between. The CDR3 is made up of 15 amino acids. In DNA, the CDR3 is TGTGCCAGTAGTCCCAGACGGACAGACGGGTCTGGCTACACCTTC. Protein: CASSPRRTDGSGYTF.

This chain links TRBV4-1 with TRBJ2-7; TRBD1 agrees at 11 bases. Germline V gives CDR1 MGHRA, CDR2 YSYEKL. This CDR3 is built from 15 residues. Germline trimming cut 1 base from V and 6 bases from J; bases unmatched to any gene: 5. Here the CDR3 DNA reads TGCGCCAGCAGCCAAGGAACTGGGACAGGGGGCGAGCAGTACTTC. Amino acids: CASSQGTGTGGEQYF.

The chain is built from TRBV5-6 and TRBJ2-5; 7 bases are shared with TRBD1. The V segment lost 4 bases and the J segment 7 bases; nucleotides outside the gene matches: 7. CDR1 is SGHDT and CDR2 is YYEEEE in the germline V gene. This CDR3 is 13 amino acids long. CDR3 coding DNA: TGTGCCAGCAGCCGACAGGGAACACGGACCCAGTACTTC. Translating gives CASSRQGTRTQYF.

V is TRBV4-1 and J is TRBJ2-3; the match to TRBD2 covers 8 bases. V lost 3 bases, J lost 5 bases, and 4 bases stayed unmatched. CDR3 length: 14 amino acids. The germline gives CDR1 MGHRA, CDR2 YSYEKL. DNA for the CDR3: TGCGCCAGCAGCCAGACCGGGACTAGAGATACGCAGTATTTT. Residues: CASSQTGTRDTQYF.

The CDR3 sequence is CASSPGTGRVTDTQYF. Here the CDR3 DNA reads TGCGCCAGCAGCCCCGGGACAGGGAGAGTCACAGATACGCAGTATTTT. This sequence joins TRBV5-1 and TRBJ2-3, with 9 bases that match TRBD1. Per germline, CDR1 SGHRS and CDR2 YFSETQ. This CDR3 spans 16 amino acids. J was trimmed by 2 bases and V by 4 bases; bases with no gene match: 8. Based on the CDR3 plus reference TRBV5-1 and TRBJ2-3, the full variable domain is KAGVTQTPRYLIKTRGQQVTLSCSPISGHRSVSWYQQTPGQGLQFLFEYFSETQRNKGNFPGRFSGRQFSNSRSEMNVSTLELGDSALYLCASSPGTGRVTDTQYFGPGTRLTVL.

In nucleotides, the CDR3 is TGTGCCAGCAGGGAGTCGGGGGCTGGAAACACCATATATTTT. Protein product: CASRESGAGNTIYF. The chain employs TRBV25-1 and TRBJ1-3; a possible D gene is TRBD1 (5 bases). Trimming left V 6 bases short and J 2 bases short, with 11 bases between. CDR3 length: 14 residues. CDR1 is MGHDK and CDR2 is SYGVNS in the germline V gene.

The chain links TRBV6-1 to TRBJ2-1, with a possible D match to TRBD1 (7 bases). CDR1 and CDR2 from the germline V gene are MNHNS and SASEGT. V lost 8 bases and J lost 5, with 19 bases in between. The CDR3 runs 15 residues. The CDR3 DNA reads TGTGCCAGCGTCCGCAGGGGGGCCCTTAACAATGAGCAGTTCTTC. Its translation: CASVRRGALNNEQFF.

The chain carries TRBV6-4 and TRBJ2-7; 12 bases fit TRBD2. V dropped 4 bases and J dropped 6; count of bases not matched to a gene: 4. The CDR3 extends over 14 amino acids. Germline CDR1 and CDR2: MRHNA and SNTAGT. The CDR3 here is CASSAPSGRGEQYF. For the CDR3, the DNA is TGTGCCAGCAGTGCGCCTAGCGGGAGGGGCGAGCAGTACTTC.

The CDR3 coding sequence is TGTGCCAGCATTGCACGGGGACAGTTATACTACGAGCAGTACTTC. Translated, it gives CASIARGQLYYEQYF. The genes are TRBV2 and TRBJ2-7; 7 nucleotides line up with TRBD1. Per germline, CDR1 SNHLY and CDR2 FYNNEI. The CDR3 spans 15 residues. J gave up 3 bases and V 7 bases, and 12 bases lay outside the gene matches.